The subject of this entry is one T cell receptor (beta chain). The PCR had 60 Vbeta and 13 Jbeta primers. The table came from immunoSEQ multiplex PCR; TCRdb's copy has only in-frame clones and leaves some out. The data hold around 130,000 clones, with 75% to 85% observed a single time. The sample comes from a study of cytomegalovirus exposure and HLA in healthy donors. CDR3 length equals 13 residues. Germline V gene sequence: CDR1 SGHDN, CDR2 FVKESK. V lost 4 bases, J lost 4 bases, and 10 bases lay in between. The clonotype originates from a girl aged 2 to 10 in good health and CMV-seronegative. The specimen sequenced was PBMCs. This chain connects TRBV14 to TRBJ1-1, with a possible D match to TRBD1 (6 bases). The CDR3 DNA is TGTGCCAGCAGCCTCACAGGGAGCACTGAAGCTTTCTTT. This codes for CASSLTGSTEAFF. The whole variable domain, filled in from reference TRBV14 and TRBJ1-1, reads EAGVTQFPSHSVIEKGQTVTLRCDPISGHDNLYWYRRVMGKEIKFLLHFVKESKQDESGMPNNRFLAERTGGTYSTLKVQPAELEDSGVYFCASSLTGSTEAFFGQGTRLTVV.